Each of the 23 T cell receptor beta chains below was sequenced from the same sample in a study of blood T cells in healthy people across ages. Next came a second PCR, run for roughly 6 to 11 cycles, which used a sample-barcoded 5' primer along with a J-beta primer mix. TCRdb recomputed calls from the 5' RACE reads with MiXCR, one row per CDR3 protein. The sample lists hundreds of thousands of distinct CDR3 sequences; more than 45% were seen once. The specimen sequenced was blood. These receptors originate from a young man in good health.

This clonotype occurred a few times. The chain employs TRBV11-1 and TRBJ2-7, with D unclear. Germline CDR1 reads SGHAT; CDR2 reads FQDESV (reference sequence). The CDR3 is 14 residues long. Between the trimmed V and J ends, which lost 5 bases and 4 bases, there was a span of 15 bases. CDR3 bases: TGTGCCAGCAGCGTCAGTTGGCAGGTTTACGAGCAGTACTTC. Translation gives CASSVSWQVYEQYF.

This clonotype was counted a few times. V and J are TRBV25-1 and TRBJ2-5; 9 bases align to TRBD1. This CDR3 comprises 16 residues. Germline loops: CDR1 MGHDK, CDR2 SYGVNS. Trimming cost V 1 base and J 5 bases; bases outside gene matches: 8. The CDR3 DNA is TGTGCCAGCAGTGAATTGGGACAGGGAAGGGGGGAGACCCAGTACTTC. It encodes CASSELGQGRGETQYF.

CDR3 region: CASSHPLAGYQETQYF. CDR3 nucleotide sequence: TGTGCCAGCAGCCATCCTCTAGCGGGGTACCAAGAGACCCAGTACTTC. J is TRBJ2-5 and V is TRBV3-1, with 9 bases matching TRBD2. Germline V gene data show CDR1 as LGHDT and CDR2 as YNNKEL (reference sequence). The CDR3 runs 16 residues. V was pared by 3 bases and J by 0 bases, with 5 bases of the junction left unmatched.

This chain connects TRBV12-3 or TRBV12-4 to TRBJ2-3; D not resolved. The CDR3 has 15 amino acids. V was trimmed by 7 bases and J by 0 bases, leaving 14 bases between them. CDR3 in amino acids: CASNLGFTSTDTQYF. The CDR3 DNA follows: TGTGCCAGCAATCTGGGCTTTACAAGCACAGATACGCAGTATTTT.

The chain uses TRBV29-1 and TRBJ1-5; no reliable D call. Per germline, CDR1 SQVTM and CDR2 ANQGSEA. This CDR3 comprises 12 residues. Trimming took off 5 bases at V and 0 bases at J, with 5 bases between the two ends. For the CDR3, the DNA is TGCAGCGTTTCCTATAGCAATCAGCCCCAGCATTTT. As protein: CSVSYSNQPQHF.

The chain uses TRBV7-6 and TRBJ2-7; tentatively, D is TRBD1 (6 bases). The J call may be faulty, since TRBJ2-5 better matches the DNA end. Germline lookup yields CDR1 SGHVS and CDR2 FNYEAQ. The CDR3 is 16 residues long. In DNA form, the CDR3 reads TGTGCCAGCAGCGCAAGGGGACACAGCTTCCAAGAGACCCAGTACTTC. The encoded protein is CASSARGHSFQETQYF.

This clonotype has only a few counts. This rearrangement joins TRBV29-1 to TRBJ2-3; D gene unclear. The CDR3 length is 11 residues. Germline V gene data show CDR1 as SQVTM and CDR2 as ANQGSEA. Trimming stripped 7 bases from V and 4 bases from J, with 9 bases between. CDR3 sequence (DNA): TGCAGCGCCTCACGGTCAGATACGCAGTATTTT. Its translation: CSASRSDTQYF.

The sample holds a few counts of this clonotype. This chain joins TRBV15 and TRBJ2-5, with 8 bases aligning to TRBD2. The CDR3 extends over 17 amino acids. Germline-derived CDR1 and CDR2 are LNHNV and YYDKDF (reference sequence). Trimming took 2 bases from V and 1 from J; bases not matched to a gene: 9. The CDR3 here is CATSRMFRGGLQETQYF. CDR3 DNA sequence: TGTGCCACCAGCAGAATGTTCCGGGGGGGCCTCCAAGAGACCCAGTACTTC.

This rearrangement joins TRBV20-1 to TRBJ2-5; a possible D gene is TRBD2 (5 bases). In germline, CDR1 is DFQATT, CDR2 SNEGSKA (reference sequence). CDR3 length: 14 residues. Trimming removed 4 bases at V and 4 bases at J, with 16 bases between. CDR3 region: CSAKSNGIRETQYF. CDR3 DNA sequence: TGCAGTGCTAAATCCAACGGGATAAGAGAGACCCAGTACTTC.

This clonotype was recorded a few times. This chain links TRBV20-1 with TRBJ2-3; D is tentatively TRBD1 or TRBD2 (5 bases each). Germline CDR1 DFQATT, CDR2 SNEGSKA (reference sequence). There are 15 residues in the CDR3. V dropped 6 bases and J dropped 2 bases, with 18 bases sitting between them. In DNA form, the CDR3 reads TGCAGTGCAATCGGGGCGTCTAGCCCCACAGATACGCAGTATTTT. It specifies CSAIGASSPTDTQYF.

This clonotype occurred a few times. This sequence joins TRBV5-4 and TRBJ2-5, with 7 bases identical to TRBD1. V was pared by 2 bases and J by 3 bases, with 4 bases of the junction left unmatched. In germline, CDR1 is SGHNT, CDR2 YYREEE (reference sequence). The CDR3 is made up of 14 amino acids. CDR3 in amino acids: CASSLRGQEETQYF. The CDR3 DNA sequence: TGTGCCAGCAGCTTAAGGGGGCAGGAAGAGACCCAGTACTTC.

This clonotype was observed a single time. The chain links TRBV7-2 to TRBJ2-7; 8 nucleotides match TRBD2. The CDR3 length is 15 residues. The V gene's germline CDR1 is SGHTA and CDR2 FQGNSA. Germline trimming cut 5 bases from V and 1 base from J; bases unmatched to any gene: 7. The CDR3 sequence is CASSRKREMSYEQYF. The CDR3 bases are TGTGCCAGCAGCCGGAAGCGGGAGATGTCCTACGAGCAGTACTTC.

The chain uses TRBV6-1 and TRBJ2-3, with D hard to call. With 1 base removed from V and 5 bases from J, the gap between germline ends came to 13 bases. From germline, CDR1 is MNHNS and CDR2 SASEGT. The CDR3 runs 15 residues. The CDR3 coding sequence is TGTGCCAGCAGTGAAGGTGAGCCGTTGAGAGATACGCAGTATTTT. Residues: CASSEGEPLRDTQYF.

The chain couples TRBV29-1 to TRBJ2-1, with 10 nucleotides matching TRBD2. CDR1 and CDR2 (germline): SQVTM, ANQGSEA. The V segment lost 7 bases and the J segment 5 bases; nucleotides outside the gene matches: 5. There are 13 residues in the CDR3. CDR3 sequence: CSDGGLADNEQFF. For the CDR3, the DNA is TGCAGCGACGGAGGACTAGCGGACAATGAGCAGTTCTTC.

This clonotype occurred a few times. The genes are TRBV7-2 and TRBJ2-6; D not resolved. Germline V gives CDR1 SGHTA, CDR2 FQGNSA. The CDR3 contains 16 residues. V gave up 6 bases and J gave up 1 base, with 13 bases separating them. CDR3 amino acids: CASSRAAGSGANVLTF. CDR3 coding DNA: TGTGCCAGCAGTAGGGCTGCCGGGTCTGGGGCCAACGTCCTGACTTTC.

The chain combines TRBV6-2 or TRBV6-3 with TRBJ2-4, with D possibly called TRBD1 or TRBD2 (5 bases each). Germline lookup yields CDR1 MNHEY and CDR2 SVGEGT. The length of the CDR3 is 15 residues. The germline V and J ends were trimmed by 2 bases and 5 bases, with 13 bases remaining between them. The CDR3 loop is CASSYGDARQNIQYF. DNA of the CDR3: TGTGCCAGCAGTTACGGGGACGCTCGGCAAAACATTCAGTACTTC.

The rearrangement links TRBV5-1 to TRBJ1-4; 7 bases align to TRBD1. V was clipped by 0 bases and J by 4 bases; unmatched bases: 9. The CDR3 sequence is 17 residues long. Germline CDR1 is SGHRS and CDR2 is YFSETQ. DNA of the CDR3: TGCGCCAGCAGCTTGGGAAGCGGACAGGCCTATAATGAAAAACTGTTTTTT. As protein: CASSLGSGQAYNEKLFF.

For this clonotype: A read error may account for a junction end that differs from germline. The gene calls are TRBV12-3 or TRBV12-4 and TRBJ1-4; D remains unclear. This CDR3 comprises 12 residues. The CDR3 coding sequence is TGTGCCAGCAGGCGCTATGATGAAAGACTGTTTTTT. Its translation: CASRRYDERLFF.

The V and J genes are TRBV27 and TRBJ2-7; D is possibly TRBD2 (7 bases). This CDR3 has 15 amino acids. Trimming cost V 5 bases and J 4 bases, with 18 bases left between them. CDR1 is MNHEY and CDR2 is SMNVEV in the germline V gene (reference sequence). In DNA form, the CDR3 reads TGTGCCAGCAGTCTCACTTGGGGGGGCGCGTACGAGCAGTACTTC. Translated: CASSLTWGGAYEQYF.

The V call is TRBV3-1, the J call TRBJ1-2, with D perhaps matching TRBD1 (6 bases). The CDR3 is made up of 14 amino acids. Between the trimmed V and J ends, which lost 1 base and 8 bases, there was a span of 14 bases. Germline loops: CDR1 LGHDT, CDR2 YNNKEL (reference sequence). The CDR3 bases are TGTGCCAGCAGCCAAGGCGGACAGTTGGGGGGCTACACCTTC. The encoded protein is CASSQGGQLGGYTF.

The V gene is TRBV20-1, the J gene TRBJ1-2; TRBD1 is a possible D gene (5 bases). Trimming pared 0 bases from V and 4 bases from J, leaving 18 bases between. Germline CDR1 reads DFQATT; CDR2 reads SNEGSKA (reference sequence). CDR3 size: 16 residues. CDR3 coding DNA: TGCAGTGCTAGAGAATACAGGCCGCGGGTTGGCTATGGCTACACCTTC. It specifies CSAREYRPRVGYGYTF.

This clonotype was recorded a few times. This rearrangement joins TRBV29-1 to TRBJ2-1; D ambiguous. Germline V lookup: CDR1 SQVTM, CDR2 ANQGSEA. CDR3 size: 13 residues. The V gene lost 7 bases and the J gene lost 7 bases, with 17 bases spanning the gap. Written as DNA, the CDR3 is TGCAGCGCTTCTCGCGTCGTAGAGAATGAGCAGTTCTTC. Encoded protein: CSASRVVENEQFF.

This clonotype was recorded only once. J is TRBJ2-7 and V is TRBV20-1; perhaps TRBD2 as D (5 bases). This CDR3 is built from 13 residues. Trimming stripped 6 bases from V and 0 bases from J, with 12 bases between. Per the germline V gene, CDR1 is DFQATT and CDR2 is SNEGSKA (reference sequence). The CDR3: CSASSPSSYEQYF. CDR3 sequence (DNA): TGCAGTGCCTCTAGCCCTAGCTCCTACGAGCAGTACTTC.